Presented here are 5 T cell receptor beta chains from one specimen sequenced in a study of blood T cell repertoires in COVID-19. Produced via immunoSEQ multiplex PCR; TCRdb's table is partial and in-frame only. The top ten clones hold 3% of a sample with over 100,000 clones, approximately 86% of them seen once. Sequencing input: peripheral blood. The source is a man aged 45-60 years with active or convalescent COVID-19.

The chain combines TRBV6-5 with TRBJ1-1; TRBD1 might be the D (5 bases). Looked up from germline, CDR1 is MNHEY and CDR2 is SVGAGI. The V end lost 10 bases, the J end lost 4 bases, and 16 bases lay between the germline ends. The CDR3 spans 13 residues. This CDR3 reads CATQGRGGTEAFF. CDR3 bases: TGTGCCACCCAAGGTAGGGGCGGCACTGAAGCTTTCTTT.

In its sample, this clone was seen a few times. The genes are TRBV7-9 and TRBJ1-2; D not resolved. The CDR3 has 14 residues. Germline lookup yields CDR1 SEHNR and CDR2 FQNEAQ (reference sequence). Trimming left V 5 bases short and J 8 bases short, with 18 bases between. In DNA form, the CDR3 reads TGTGCCAGCAGCCCGCCCGGGCCGGGGAGGGGCTACACCTTC. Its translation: CASSPPGPGRGYTF.

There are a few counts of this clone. The chain's CDR3 is CASSFGEAYGYTF. The DNA for the CDR3 is TGTGCCAGCAGTTTTGGGGAGGCCTATGGCTACACCTTC. The chain carries TRBV12-3 or TRBV12-4 and TRBJ1-2, with D unresolved. V was cut by 3 bases and J by 4 bases, with 9 bases left in between. The CDR3 has 13 residues.

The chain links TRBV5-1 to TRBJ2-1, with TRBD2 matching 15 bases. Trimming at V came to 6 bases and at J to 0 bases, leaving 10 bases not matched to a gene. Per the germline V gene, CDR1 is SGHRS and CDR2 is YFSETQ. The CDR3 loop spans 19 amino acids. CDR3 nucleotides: TGCGCCAGCACCTCGGGACTAGCGGGGGGTCTTAGCTCCTACAATGAGCAGTTCTTC. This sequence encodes CASTSGLAGGLSSYNEQFF.

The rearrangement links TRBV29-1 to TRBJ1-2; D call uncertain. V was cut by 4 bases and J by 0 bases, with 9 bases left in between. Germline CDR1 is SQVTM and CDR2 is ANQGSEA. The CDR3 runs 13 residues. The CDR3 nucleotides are TGCAGCGTTGTTCTCACAACTAACTATGGCTACACCTTC. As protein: CSVVLTTNYGYTF.